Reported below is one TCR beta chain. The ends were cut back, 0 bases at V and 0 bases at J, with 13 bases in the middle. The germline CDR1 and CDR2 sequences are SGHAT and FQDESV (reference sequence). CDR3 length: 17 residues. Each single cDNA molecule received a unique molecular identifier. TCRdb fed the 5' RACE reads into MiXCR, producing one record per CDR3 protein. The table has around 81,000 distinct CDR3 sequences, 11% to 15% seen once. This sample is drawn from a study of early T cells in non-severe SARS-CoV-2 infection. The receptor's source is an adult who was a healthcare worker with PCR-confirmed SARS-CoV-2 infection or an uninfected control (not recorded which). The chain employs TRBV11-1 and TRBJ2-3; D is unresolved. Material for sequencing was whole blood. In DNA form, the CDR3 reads TGTGCCAGCAGCTTAGCGCGCATTACCGGGAGCACAGATACGCAGTATTTT. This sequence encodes CASSLARITGSTDTQYF.